One and the same sample provided the 17 T cell receptor beta chains below, sequenced in a study of shared clonotypes between healthy human individuals. Profiling relied on immunoSEQ multiplex PCR, and the TCRdb table lists in-frame clones only, not all of them. The sample lists around 1.1 million clones, roughly 74% occurring once. The specimen sequenced was memory CD4+ T cells from PBMCs. Stated subset: CD45RA-negative fraction. These receptors were collected from a young man in good health. Some clones in this sample may be carry-over from other donors' samples.

This clone appeared once. The chain carries TRBV9 and TRBJ1-3; tentatively, D is TRBD1 (6 bases). V lost 0 bases and J 2 bases, leaving 9 bases between the germline ends. The germline gives CDR1 SGDLS, CDR2 YYNGEE. CDR3 length equals 15 residues. CDR3: CASSVDRAAGNTIYF. As DNA, the CDR3 is TGTGCCAGCAGCGTAGACAGGGCCGCTGGAAACACCATATATTTT.

Details on this clone: This sample includes further DNA sequences coding for the same CDR3. The gene calls are TRBV9 and TRBJ1-2; 9 bases are a match to TRBD1. Germline V gene lookup returns CDR1 SGDLS and CDR2 YYNGEE. This CDR3 has 15 residues. V lost 3 bases and J lost 3; bases outside the gene matches: 6. CDR3 coding DNA: TGTGCCAGCAGCGCGGGACAGGGTGGGCACTATGGCTACACCTTC. Protein: CASSAGQGGHYGYTF.

The chain links TRBV7-2 to TRBJ1-1, with 9 bases matching TRBD1. The length of the CDR3 is 15 residues. Trimming took 5 bases from V and 4 from J; bases not matched to a gene: 8. In germline, CDR1 is SGHTA, CDR2 FQGNSA. CDR3 nucleotides: TGTGCCAGCAGCATAAGGACAGGGGCAAGCACTGAAGCTTTCTTT. Translated, it gives CASSIRTGASTEAFF.

This clone was seen once. The CDR3 DNA follows: TGCGCCAGCAGCCCGTCGACCTACTCCTACGAGCAGTACTTC. Translating gives CASSPSTYSYEQYF. V gene TRBV5-1 combines with J gene TRBJ2-7; D gene uncertain. The CDR3 sequence is 14 residues long. Trimming cost V 4 bases and J 0 bases, with 11 bases left between them. The germline gives CDR1 SGHRS, CDR2 YFSETQ. Together with reference TRBV5-1 and TRBJ2-7, the CDR3 gives the full variable domain: KAGVTQTPRYLIKTRGQQVTLSCSPISGHRSVSWYQQTPGQGLQFLFEYFSETQRNKGNFPGRFSGRQFSNSRSEMNVSTLELGDSALYLCASSPSTYSYEQYFGPGTRLTVT.

This clone was seen more than once but under ten times. Distinct nucleotide sequences in the sample also encode this CDR3. V gene TRBV5-1 combines with J gene TRBJ1-3; the D gene is possibly TRBD1 (5 bases). The CDR3 loop spans 15 amino acids. In germline, CDR1 is SGHRS, CDR2 YFSETQ. The V gene lost 0 bases and the J gene lost 0 bases, with 7 bases spanning the gap. For the CDR3, the DNA is TGCGCCAGCAGCTTGGGGGGCTCCTCTGGAAACACCATATATTTT. The encoded protein is CASSLGGSSGNTIYF.

The chain uses TRBV5-4 and TRBJ2-7; D uncertain. The CDR3 is 15 amino acids. Germline lookup yields CDR1 SGHNT and CDR2 YYREEE (reference sequence). V lost 4 bases and J lost 5, with 19 bases in between. The CDR3 nucleotides read TGTGCCAGCAGCCCCTTACTTAGGCGGTTCGACGAGCAGTACTTC. Protein sequence: CASSPLLRRFDEQYF.

J is TRBJ1-1 and V is TRBV5-1, with TRBD1 identical over 7 bases. The V segment lost 3 bases and the J segment 1 base; nucleotides outside the gene matches: 9. This CDR3 comprises 16 residues. Germline values: CDR1 SGHRS, CDR2 YFSETQ. The CDR3 here is CASSSTEQGTNTEAFF. In DNA form, the CDR3 reads TGCGCCAGCAGCTCCACTGAACAGGGGACGAACACTGAAGCTTTCTTT.

The V call is TRBV10-3, the J call TRBJ1-5; no firm D call. The CDR3 is 14 residues long. V was cut by 2 bases and J by 1 base, with 6 bases left in between. The germline CDR1 and CDR2 sequences are ENHRY and SYGVKD. In DNA, the CDR3 is TGTGCCATCAGTGAGATGGACAGCAATCAGCCCCAGCATTTT. Amino acids: CAISEMDSNQPQHF.

A note on this clone: The identical CDR3 is also encoded by other nucleotide sequences in the sample. This sequence joins TRBV5-1 and TRBJ2-7; 8 nucleotides line up with TRBD1. CDR1 SGHRS and CDR2 YFSETQ come from the germline V gene. With 0 bases clipped from V and 0 bases from J, the junction kept 2 bases outside the gene matches. The CDR3 runs to 15 residues. CDR3 amino acids: CASSLGTGGSYEQYF. The CDR3 coding sequence is TGCGCCAGCAGCTTGGGTACAGGGGGCTCCTACGAGCAGTACTTC.

This clone was observed at least ten times. The chain joins TRBV6-5 to TRBJ1-2, with unresolved D. The CDR3 loop spans 12 amino acids. CDR1 is MNHEY and CDR2 is SVGAGI in the germline V gene. Trimming shortened V by 5 bases and J by 7 bases, and 11 bases separated the two germline ends. The CDR3 loop reads CASSGRRGGYTF. For the CDR3, the DNA is TGTGCCAGCAGTGGGAGGCGAGGTGGCTACACCTTC.

A few counts support this clone. The chain joins TRBV5-1 to TRBJ2-1; tentatively, D is TRBD1 (5 bases). The CDR3 length is 13 residues. The germline V and J ends were trimmed by 4 bases and 9 bases, with 14 bases remaining between them. CDR1 is SGHRS and CDR2 is YFSETQ in the germline V gene. The CDR3 coding sequence is TGCGCCAGCAGCCAGTTGGACAAACGTGAGCAGTTCTTC. This encodes CASSQLDKREQFF.

This clone is a singleton in its sample. This specimen includes other DNA sequences encoding the same CDR3. The chain combines TRBV28 with TRBJ2-7; D ambiguous. Germline V lookup: CDR1 MDHEN, CDR2 SYDVKM. The germline V and J ends were trimmed by 5 bases and 3 bases, with 5 bases remaining between them. CDR3 size: 11 residues. The CDR3 nucleotides read TGTGCCAGCAGTCCGGACTACGAGCAGTACTTC. Residues: CASSPDYEQYF.

CDR3 amino acids: CASRWDRNEKLFF. In nucleotides, the CDR3 is TGTGCCAGCAGGTGGGACAGAAATGAAAAACTGTTTTTT. The rearrangement links TRBV28 to TRBJ1-4, with 7 nucleotides matching TRBD1. Germline CDR1 reads MDHEN; CDR2 reads SYDVKM. The CDR3 runs 13 residues. V trimming: 6 bases; J trimming: 5 bases; junction bases outside the gene matches: 3.

The gene calls are TRBV9 and TRBJ1-5; 8 nucleotides line up with TRBD1. The V segment lost 5 bases and the J segment 4 bases; nucleotides outside the gene matches: 8. CDR1 and CDR2 from the germline V gene are SGDLS and YYNGEE. The CDR3 length is 15 residues. CDR3 residues: CASSRTGSENQPQHF. DNA of the CDR3: TGTGCCAGCAGTCGGACAGGGAGTGAGAATCAGCCCCAGCATTTT.

This rearrangement joins TRBV6-5 to TRBJ2-1; 12 bases map to TRBD2. Germline V gene sequence: CDR1 MNHEY, CDR2 SVGAGI. V was clipped by 6 bases and J by 7 bases; unmatched bases: 4. This CDR3 region has 14 residues. The CDR3 DNA reads as TGTGCCAGCAGCAACCTAGCGGGAGGGAATGAGCAGTTCTTC. It encodes CASSNLAGGNEQFF.

This rearrangement joins TRBV28 to TRBJ2-5, with 12 bases matching TRBD1. The J segment lost 4 bases and the V segment lost 7 bases, leaving 4 bases of the junction unmatched. The CDR3 contains 14 residues. CDR1 is MDHEN and CDR2 is SYDVKM in the germline V gene. CDR3 region: CASTRDRGRETQYF. CDR3 nucleotide sequence: TGTGCCAGCACACGGGACAGGGGGCGAGAGACCCAGTACTTC.

The V call is TRBV9, the J call TRBJ2-3; D ambiguous. The CDR3 is 15 residues long. Germline-derived CDR1 and CDR2 are SGDLS and YYNGEE. Trimming shortened V by 0 bases and J by 0 bases, and 8 bases separated the two germline ends. This CDR3 is CASSVAPISTDTQYF. In DNA form, the CDR3 reads TGTGCCAGCAGCGTAGCTCCGATAAGCACAGATACGCAGTATTTT. Together with reference TRBV9 and TRBJ2-3, the CDR3 gives the full variable domain: DSGVTQTPKHLITATGQRVTLRCSPRSGDLSVYWYQQSLDQGLQFLIQYYNGEERAKGNILERFSAQQFPDLHSELNLSSLELGDSALYFCASSVAPISTDTQYFGPGTRLTVL.